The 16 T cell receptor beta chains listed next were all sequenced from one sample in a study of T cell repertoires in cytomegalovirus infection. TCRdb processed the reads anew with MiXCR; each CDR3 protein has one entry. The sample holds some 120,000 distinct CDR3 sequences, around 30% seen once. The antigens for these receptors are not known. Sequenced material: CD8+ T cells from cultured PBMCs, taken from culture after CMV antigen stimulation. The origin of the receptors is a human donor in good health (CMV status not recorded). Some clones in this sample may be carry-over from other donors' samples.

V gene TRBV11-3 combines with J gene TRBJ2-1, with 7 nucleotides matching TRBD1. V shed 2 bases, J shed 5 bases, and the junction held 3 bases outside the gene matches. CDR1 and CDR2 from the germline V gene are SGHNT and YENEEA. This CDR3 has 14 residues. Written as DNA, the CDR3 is TGTGCCAGCAGCTTAAGGGGGCCGCACAATGAGCAGTTCTTC. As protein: CASSLRGPHNEQFF.

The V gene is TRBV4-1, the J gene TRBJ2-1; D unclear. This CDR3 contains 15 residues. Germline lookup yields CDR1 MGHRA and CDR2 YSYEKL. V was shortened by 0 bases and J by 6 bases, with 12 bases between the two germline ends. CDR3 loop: CASSQDQSAGNEQFF. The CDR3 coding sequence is TGCGCCAGCAGCCAAGACCAATCTGCCGGCAATGAGCAGTTCTTC.

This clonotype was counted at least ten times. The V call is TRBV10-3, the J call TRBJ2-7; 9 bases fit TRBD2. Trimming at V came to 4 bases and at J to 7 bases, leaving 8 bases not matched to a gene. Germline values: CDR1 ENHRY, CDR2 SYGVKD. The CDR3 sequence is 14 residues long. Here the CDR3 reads CAISALAGALEQYF. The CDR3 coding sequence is TGTGCCATCAGTGCACTAGCGGGCGCCTTGGAGCAGTACTTC.

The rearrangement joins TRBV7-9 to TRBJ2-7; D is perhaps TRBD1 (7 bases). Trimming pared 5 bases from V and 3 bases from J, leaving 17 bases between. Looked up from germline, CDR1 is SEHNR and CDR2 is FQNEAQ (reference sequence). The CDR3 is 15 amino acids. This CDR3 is CASSPPDRRDYEQYF. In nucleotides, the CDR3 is TGTGCCAGCAGCCCACCGGACAGGAGGGACTACGAGCAGTACTTC.

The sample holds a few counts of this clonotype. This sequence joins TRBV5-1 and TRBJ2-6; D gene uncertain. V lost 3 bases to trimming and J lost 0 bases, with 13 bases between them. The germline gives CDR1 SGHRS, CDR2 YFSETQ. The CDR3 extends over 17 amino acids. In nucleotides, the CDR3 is TGCGCCAGCAGCTCCGCCCCACTCTACTCTGGGGCCAACGTCCTGACTTTC. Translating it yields CASSSAPLYSGANVLTF.

CDR3 loop: CASSQVSESGGEKLFF. DNA of the CDR3: TGCGCCAGCAGCCAAGTGTCTGAGTCCGGTGGTGAAAAACTGTTTTTT. The V gene is TRBV4-1, the J gene TRBJ1-4; D gene uncertain. The germline CDR1 and CDR2 sequences are MGHRA and YSYEKL. The CDR3 runs to 16 residues. V shed 1 base and J shed 7 bases, with 16 bases lying between them.

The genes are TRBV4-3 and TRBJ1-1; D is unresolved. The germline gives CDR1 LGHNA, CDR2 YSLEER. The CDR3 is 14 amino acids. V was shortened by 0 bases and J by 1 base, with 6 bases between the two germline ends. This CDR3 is CASSQDPANTEAFF. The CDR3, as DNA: TGCGCCAGCAGCCAAGATCCGGCGAACACTGAAGCTTTCTTT.

The CDR3 is CASSLAGPYMQPQHF. The CDR3 DNA reads TGTGCCAGCAGTTTAGCAGGACCGTATATGCAGCCCCAGCATTTT. This chain joins TRBV27 and TRBJ1-5; D is uncertain. Germline CDR1 MNHEY, CDR2 SMNVEV (reference sequence). The V and J ends lost 2 bases and 7 bases respectively, with 15 bases between them. CDR3 length: 15 amino acids.

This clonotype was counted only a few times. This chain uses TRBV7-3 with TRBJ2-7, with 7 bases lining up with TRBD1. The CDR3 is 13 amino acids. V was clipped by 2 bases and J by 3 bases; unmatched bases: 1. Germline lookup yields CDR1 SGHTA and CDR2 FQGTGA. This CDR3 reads CASSLYRGYEQYF. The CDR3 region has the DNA TGTGCCAGCAGCTTATACAGGGGCTACGAGCAGTACTTC.

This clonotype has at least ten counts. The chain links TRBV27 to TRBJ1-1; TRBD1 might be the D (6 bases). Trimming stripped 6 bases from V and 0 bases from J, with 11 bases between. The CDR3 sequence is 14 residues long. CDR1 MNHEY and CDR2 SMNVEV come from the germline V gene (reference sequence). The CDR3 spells CASRLRGMNTEAFF. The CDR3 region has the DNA TGTGCCAGCAGATTGAGGGGGATGAACACTGAAGCTTTCTTT.

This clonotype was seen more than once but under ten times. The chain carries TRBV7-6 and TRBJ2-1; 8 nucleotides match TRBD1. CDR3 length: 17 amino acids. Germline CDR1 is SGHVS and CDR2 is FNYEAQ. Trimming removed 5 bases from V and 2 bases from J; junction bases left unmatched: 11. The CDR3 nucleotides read TGTGCCAGCAGCCCCCAGCCCGGACAGGGAACCTACAATGAGCAGTTCTTC. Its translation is CASSPQPGQGTYNEQFF. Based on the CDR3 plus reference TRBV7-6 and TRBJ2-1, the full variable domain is GAGVSQSPRYKVTKRGQDVALRCDPISGHVSLYWYRQALGQGPEFLTYFNYEAQQDKSGLPNDRFSAERPEGSISTLTIQRTEQRDSAMYRCASSPQPGQGTYNEQFFGPGTRLTVL.

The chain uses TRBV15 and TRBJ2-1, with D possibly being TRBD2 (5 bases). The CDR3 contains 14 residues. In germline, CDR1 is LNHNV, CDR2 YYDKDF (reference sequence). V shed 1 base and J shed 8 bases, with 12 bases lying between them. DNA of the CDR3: TGTGCCACCAGCAGAGGAGGGTATTTCGATGAGCAGTTCTTC. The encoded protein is CATSRGGYFDEQFF.

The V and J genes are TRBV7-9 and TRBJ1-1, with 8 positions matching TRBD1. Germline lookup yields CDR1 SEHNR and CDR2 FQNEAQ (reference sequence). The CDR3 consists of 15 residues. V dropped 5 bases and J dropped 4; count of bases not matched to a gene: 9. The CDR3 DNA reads TGTGCCAGCAGCGAGACAGGGGCCCAAGGCACTGAAGCTTTCTTT. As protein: CASSETGAQGTEAFF. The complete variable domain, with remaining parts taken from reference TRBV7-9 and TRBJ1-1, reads DTGVSQNPRHKITKRGQNVTFRCDPISEHNRLYWYRQTLGQGPEFLTYFQNEAQLEKSRLLSDRFSAERPKGSFSTLEIQRTEQGDSAMYLCASSETGAQGTEAFFGQGTRLTVV.

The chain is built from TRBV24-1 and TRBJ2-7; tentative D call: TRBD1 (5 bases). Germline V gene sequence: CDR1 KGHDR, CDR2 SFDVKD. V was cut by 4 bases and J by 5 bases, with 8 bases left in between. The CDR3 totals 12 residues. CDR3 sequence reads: CATSDRVHEQYF. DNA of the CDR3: TGTGCCACCAGTGACAGGGTCCACGAGCAGTACTTC.

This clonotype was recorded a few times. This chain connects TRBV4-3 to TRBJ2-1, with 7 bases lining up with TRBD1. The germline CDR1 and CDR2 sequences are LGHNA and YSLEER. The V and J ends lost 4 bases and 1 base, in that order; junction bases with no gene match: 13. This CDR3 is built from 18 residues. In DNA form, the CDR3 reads TGCGCCAGCAGCCCCGGACAAAGACAGGGCAAGTCCTACAATGAGCAGTTCTTC. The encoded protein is CASSPGQRQGKSYNEQFF.

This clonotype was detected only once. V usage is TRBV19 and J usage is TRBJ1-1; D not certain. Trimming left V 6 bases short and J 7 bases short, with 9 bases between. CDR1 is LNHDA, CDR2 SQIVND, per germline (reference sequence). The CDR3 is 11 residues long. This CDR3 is CASRDRDEAFF. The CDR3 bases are TGTGCCAGTAGAGATCGGGATGAAGCTTTCTTT. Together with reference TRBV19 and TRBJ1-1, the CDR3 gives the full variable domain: DGGITQSPKYLFRKEGQNVTLSCEQNLNHDAMYWYRQDPGQGLRLIYYSQIVNDFQKGDIAEGYSVSREKKESFPLTVTSAQKNPTAFYLCASRDRDEAFFGQGTRLTVV.